A selection of T cell receptor beta chains follows, all from one sample in a study of blood T cell repertoires in COVID-19. Assay used: immunoSEQ multiplex PCR; TCRdb lists only in-frame clones, some missing. In the table there are under 200,000 clones, 65% to 90% of which are singletons. Sequenced: peripheral blood. These TCRs come from a human donor in a cohort sampled during active COVID-19. The CDR3 runs from the conserved cysteine through the conserved F or W. A D gene is named only where the DNA matches it firmly. Some rows have no size entry. The others give once, few or many, or a class for an expanded clone.

size: .
length: 14
D: .
J: TRBJ2-7
V: TRBV5-1
CDR3: CASSWDTGSYEQYF
DNA: TGCGCCAGCAGCTGGGACACCGGATCCTACGAGCAGTACTTC

size: .
length: 15
D: TRBD2
J: TRBJ2-5
V: TRBV7-2
CDR3: CASSPIAGGWETQYF
DNA: TGTGCCAGCAGTCCAATAGCGGGGGGGTGGGAGACCCAGTACTTC

size: .
length: 11
D: .
J: TRBJ2-1
V: TRBV3-1/TRBV3-2
CDR3: CASSQGQAAFF
DNA: TGTGCCAGCAGCCAAGGACAGGCGGCGTTCTTC

size: .
length: 13
D: .
J: TRBJ2-3
V: TRBV5-4
CDR3: CASSFPLTDTQYF
DNA: TGTGCCAGCAGCTTCCCCCTCACAGATACGCAGTATTTT

size: .
length: 13
D: .
J: TRBJ2-5
V: TRBV7-2
CDR3: CASIRGDRETQYF
DNA: TGTGCCAGCATTCGCGGGGACCGAGAGACCCAGTACTTC

size: .
length: 11
D: .
J: TRBJ2-7
V: TRBV11-3
CDR3: CATHGGYEQYF
DNA: TGTGCCACTCACGGGGGCTACGAGCAGTACTTC

size: .
length: 16
D: TRBD2
J: TRBJ2-7
V: TRBV27
CDR3: CASTWARTSGPYEQYF
DNA: TGTGCCAGCACGTGGGCTAGGACTAGCGGCCCCTACGAGCAGTACTTC

size: .
length: 20
D: .
J: TRBJ1-3
V: TRBV19
CDR3: CASSIASWVSASSSGNTIYF
DNA: TGTGCCAGTAGTATAGCCTCGTGGGTGAGCGCTTCGAGCTCTGGAAACACCATATATTTT

size: .
length: 16
D: TRBD2
J: TRBJ2-7
V: TRBV5-4
CDR3: CASSLAATSGSNEQYF
DNA: TGTGCCAGCAGCTTGGCTGCTACTAGCGGGTCCAACGAGCAGTACTTC

size: once
length: 14
D: .
J: TRBJ2-7
V: TRBV7-9
CDR3: CASSLQGGKYEQYF
DNA: TGTGCCAGCAGCTTACAGGGGGGTAAATACGAGCAGTACTTC

size: few
length: 13
D: .
J: TRBJ1-6
V: TRBV27
CDR3: CASRGQSNSPLHF
DNA: TGTGCCAGCAGAGGACAGTCTAATTCACCCCTCCACTTT

size: .
length: 14
D: .
J: TRBJ1-1
V: TRBV7-9
CDR3: CASSSWMGGTEAFF
DNA: TGTGCCAGCAGCTCCTGGATGGGGGGCACTGAAGCTTTCTTT

size: .
length: 14
D: TRBD1
J: TRBJ2-1
V: TRBV27
CDR3: CASSFGTGFFEQFF
DNA: TGTGCCAGCAGTTTTGGGACAGGGTTCTTTGAGCAGTTCTTC

size: .
length: 14
D: TRBD1
J: TRBJ2-7
V: TRBV2
CDR3: CASRGTGGRYEQYF
DNA: TGTGCCAGCAGGGGGACAGGGGGGCGCTACGAGCAGTACTTC

size: .
length: 13
D: TRBD2
J: TRBJ2-7
V: TRBV19
CDR3: CASSLSGGYEQYF
DNA: TGTGCCAGTAGTCTCTCGGGGGGCTACGAGCAGTACTTC

size: .
length: 15
D: TRBD1
J: TRBJ1-5
V: TRBV5-4
CDR3: CASSLGTGSNQPQHF
DNA: TGTGCCAGCAGCTTGGGGACAGGTAGCAATCAGCCCCAGCATTTT

size: .
length: 16
D: .
J: TRBJ1-6
V: TRBV3-1/TRBV3-2
CDR3: CASSHGQSSYNSPLHF
DNA: TGTGCCAGCAGCCATGGACAGAGCTCCTATAATTCACCCCTCCACTTT

size: .
length: 13
D: .
J: TRBJ1-2
V: TRBV11-3
CDR3: CASTLRRGYGYTF
DNA: TGTGCCAGCACCTTACGAAGGGGCTATGGCTACACCTTC

size: .
length: 12
D: TRBD1
J: TRBJ2-1
V: TRBV28
CDR3: CASSSGGNEQFF
DNA: TGTGCCAGCAGTTCAGGGGGCAATGAGCAGTTCTTC

size: many
length: 16
D: .
J: TRBJ2-6
V: TRBV5-8
CDR3: CASSLDSYSGANVLTF
DNA: TGTGCCAGCAGCTTGGACAGTTACTCTGGGGCCAACGTCCTGACTTTC

size: .
length: 15
D: .
J: TRBJ2-2
V: TRBV4-3
CDR3: CASSLGQGLDGELFF
DNA: TGCGCCAGCAGCTTGGGTCAGGGGCTGGACGGGGAGCTGTTTTTT

size: .
length: 14
D: .
J: TRBJ1-6
V: TRBV19
CDR3: CASSMDSYNSPLHF
DNA: TGTGCCAGTAGTATGGACAGCTATAATTCACCCCTCCACTTT

size: .
length: 16
D: TRBD2
J: TRBJ2-2
V: TRBV28
CDR3: CASSFVGRAETGELFF
DNA: TGTGCCAGCAGTTTCGTCGGGAGGGCCGAAACCGGGGAGCTGTTTTTT

size: once
length: 15
D: .
J: TRBJ1-1
V: TRBV11-1
CDR3: CASSSPGGTNTEAFF
DNA: TGTGCCAGCAGTTCCCCGGGGGGCACGAACACTGAAGCTTTCTTT

size: .
length: 15
D: .
J: TRBJ2-7
V: TRBV10-3
CDR3: CAIRGDLASSYEQYF
DNA: TGTGCCATCAGGGGAGACCTAGCTAGCTCCTACGAGCAGTACTTC

size: .
length: 15
D: .
J: TRBJ1-5
V: TRBV15
CDR3: CATSRDPGGNQPQHF
DNA: TGTGCCACCAGCAGAGATCCAGGGGGCAATCAGCCCCAGCATTTT

size: .
length: 16
D: TRBD1
J: TRBJ1-6
V: TRBV19
CDR3: CASTLSGQGYNSPLHF
DNA: TGTGCCAGTACCCTATCAGGACAGGGCTATAATTCACCCCTCCACTTT

size: .
length: 14
D: TRBD1
J: TRBJ1-6
V: TRBV11-2
CDR3: CASSSRQGNSPLHF
DNA: TGTGCCAGCAGCTCCCGACAGGGAAATTCACCCCTCCACTTT

size: .
length: 14
D: TRBD1
J: TRBJ1-5
V: TRBV27
CDR3: CASRSDRENQPQHF
DNA: TGTGCCAGCAGGTCCGACAGGGAGAATCAGCCCCAGCATTTT

size: .
length: 15
D: .
J: TRBJ2-6
V: TRBV19
CDR3: CASRDTDSGANVLTF
DNA: TGTGCCAGCCGGGACACTGACTCTGGGGCCAACGTCCTGACTTTC

size: .
length: 14
D: .
J: TRBJ1-2
V: TRBV18
CDR3: CASSFEVANYGYTF
DNA: TGTGCCAGCTCCTTCGAAGTAGCTAACTATGGCTACACCTTC

size: .
length: 14
D: TRBD1
J: TRBJ2-7
V: TRBV7-2
CDR3: CASSSQGAAYEQYF
DNA: TGTGCCAGCAGCTCCCAGGGGGCAGCCTACGAGCAGTACTTC

size: .
length: 15
D: TRBD1
J: TRBJ2-7
V: TRBV5-1
CDR3: CASSSRQGRVYEQYF
DNA: TGCGCCAGCAGCTCCCGACAGGGCAGGGTGTACGAGCAGTACTTC

size: .
length: 14
D: TRBD1
J: TRBJ2-7
V: TRBV10-1
CDR3: CASSEWTGGYEQYF
DNA: TGCGCCAGCAGTGAGTGGACAGGGGGCTACGAGCAGTACTTC

size: .
length: 15
D: TRBD1
J: TRBJ2-7
V: TRBV19
CDR3: CASSPTGTGNYEQYF
DNA: TGTGCCAGTAGTCCAACAGGGACAGGGAATTACGAGCAGTACTTC

size: few
length: 14
D: .
J: TRBJ2-2
V: TRBV9
CDR3: CASKQGLGTGELFF
DNA: TGTGCCAGCAAACAGGGCTTAGGCACCGGGGAGCTGTTTTTT

size: .
length: 13
D: TRBD2
J: TRBJ2-5
V: TRBV27
CDR3: CASSGRDYETQYF
DNA: TGTGCCAGCAGTGGCCGGGACTATGAGACCCAGTACTTC

size: .
length: 15
D: TRBD2
J: TRBJ2-1
V: TRBV19
CDR3: CASSAAGTSYNEQFF
DNA: TGTGCCAGTAGTGCCGCCGGGACTAGCTACAATGAGCAGTTCTTC

size: .
length: 14
D: .
J: TRBJ2-5
V: TRBV5-1
CDR3: CASSNSGPQETQYF
DNA: TGCGCCAGCAGCAACAGCGGACCTCAAGAGACCCAGTACTTC

size: .
length: 15
D: TRBD2
J: TRBJ2-7
V: TRBV5-4
CDR3: CASSLASGTSYEQYF
DNA: TGTGCCAGCAGCTTGGCTAGCGGAACTTCCTACGAGCAGTACTTC

size: .
length: 17
D: TRBD1
J: TRBJ2-3
V: TRBV6-2/TRBV6-3
CDR3: CASSVVLGDRNTDTQYF
DNA: TGTGCCAGCAGTGTCGTCCTCGGGGACAGAAACACAGATACGCAGTATTTT

size: .
length: 15
D: TRBD1
J: TRBJ2-7
V: TRBV5-1
CDR3: CASSLATGGKYEQYF
DNA: TGCGCCAGCAGCTTGGCCACAGGGGGGAAGTACGAGCAGTACTTC

size: few
length: 16
D: .
J: TRBJ1-3
V: TRBV9
CDR3: CASSVGGPSSGNTIYF
DNA: TGTGCCAGCAGCGTAGGAGGTCCCAGCTCTGGAAACACCATATATTTT

size: .
length: 16
D: TRBD2
J: TRBJ2-7
V: TRBV4-3
CDR3: CASSQGPLAGDYEQYF
DNA: TGCGCCAGCAGCCAAGGGCCCCTAGCGGGAGACTACGAGCAGTACTTC

size: few
length: 13
D: .
J: TRBJ2-7
V: TRBV12-3/TRBV12-4
CDR3: CASSPGISYEQYF
DNA: TGTGCCAGCAGTCCGGGGATATCCTACGAGCAGTACTTC

size: .
length: 15
D: .
J: TRBJ1-1
V: TRBV5-1
CDR3: CASSLEWDKDTEAFF
DNA: TGCGCCAGCAGCTTGGAATGGGACAAGGACACTGAAGCTTTCTTT

size: .
length: 13
D: .
J: TRBJ2-7
V: TRBV5-1
CDR3: CASSLDAGGEQYF
DNA: TGCGCCAGCAGCTTGGACGCGGGCGGCGAGCAGTACTTC

size: once
length: 14
D: .
J: TRBJ2-1
V: TRBV5-4
CDR3: CASSLATGVAEQFF
DNA: TGTGCCAGCAGCTTGGCAACGGGAGTCGCCGAGCAGTTCTTC

size: .
length: 17
D: TRBD1
J: TRBJ1-5
V: TRBV7-8
CDR3: CASSLGAGGDPYQPQHF
DNA: TGTGCCAGCAGCTTAGGGGCAGGGGGCGACCCTTATCAGCCCCAGCATTTT

size: .
length: 17
D: TRBD1
J: TRBJ2-1
V: TRBV9
CDR3: CASSLSGGASSYNEQFF
DNA: TGTGCCAGCAGCCTTTCAGGGGGCGCGAGCTCCTACAATGAGCAGTTCTTC

size: many
length: 15
D: .
J: TRBJ2-6
V: TRBV19
CDR3: CASSSRGTGANVLTF
DNA: TGTGCCAGTAGTTCCAGGGGTACTGGGGCCAACGTCCTGACTTTC

size: .
length: 14
D: TRBD2
J: TRBJ2-7
V: TRBV7-9
CDR3: CASKRWEGLDEQYF
DNA: TGTGCCAGCAAAAGGTGGGAGGGCCTGGACGAGCAGTACTTC